Below, 21 T cell receptor beta chains from the same sample are listed, as sequenced in a study of graft-versus-host responses after intestinal transplantation. This table comes from immunoSEQ multiplex PCR, and its TCRdb copy is limited to in-frame clones, with some not included. This table holds about 71,000 clones, less than 95% found once. These receptors have no known antigen. This sample comprised unstimulated CD8+ T cells sorted from spleen or lymph node cells, obtained before intestinal transplant. The source is a human donor who received an intestinal transplant.

This chain uses TRBV19 with TRBJ1-2, with TRBD1 matching 7 bases. The ends lost 0 bases at V and 4 bases at J; junction bases unmatched: 5. Germline CDR1 and CDR2: LNHDA and SQIVND (reference sequence). This CDR3 region has 15 residues. DNA for the CDR3: TGTGCCAGTAGTATAGACTTGACAGGGTTCTATGGCTACACCTTC. Protein: CASSIDLTGFYGYTF.

The chain is built from TRBV19 and TRBJ1-1; 7 positions match TRBD1. The CDR3 covers 15 residues. V lost 5 bases, J lost 0 bases, and 6 bases stayed unmatched. From germline, CDR1 is LNHDA and CDR2 SQIVND (reference sequence). The CDR3 sequence is CASSVAGGMNTEAFF. The DNA of the CDR3 is TGTGCCAGTAGTGTGGCAGGGGGGATGAACACTGAAGCTTTCTTT.

CDR3 sequence (DNA): TGTGCCAGCGACAGACAAGAGACCCAGTACTTC. It encodes CASDRQETQYF. The rearrangement joins TRBV2 to TRBJ2-5, with a weak D call TRBD1 (5 bases). Germline V CDR1 and CDR2: SNHLY, FYNNEI. V was pared by 8 bases and J by 2 bases, with 6 bases between. This CDR3 region has 11 residues.

The J gene is TRBJ2-7, the V gene TRBV11-3; TRBD1 matches 9 bases. The CDR3 sequence is 13 residues long. Trimming at V came to 4 bases and at J to 5 bases, leaving 3 bases not matched to a gene. Germline V gene data show CDR1 as SGHNT and CDR2 as YENEEA. CDR3 sequence reads: CASSSGTGNEQYF. The CDR3 coding sequence is TGTGCCAGCAGCTCCGGGACAGGGAACGAGCAGTACTTC. Drawing the rest from reference TRBV11-3 and TRBJ2-7, the complete variable domain is EAGVVQSPRYKIIEKKQPVAFWCNPISGHNTLYWYLQNLGQGPELLIRYENEEAVDDSQLPKDRFSAERLKGVDSTLKIQPAELGDSAVYLCASSSGTGNEQYFGPGTRLTVT.

The chain employs TRBV15 and TRBJ2-1; 7 bases line up with TRBD1. The germline gives CDR1 LNHNV, CDR2 YYDKDF (reference sequence). The V gene end was trimmed by 5 bases and the J gene end by 5 bases; junction bases not matched to a gene: 9. This CDR3 is built from 15 residues. CDR3 nucleotide sequence: TGTGCCACCAGCTGGAACCGGGACAGCCACAATGAGCAGTTCTTC. Translated: CATSWNRDSHNEQFF.

V is TRBV7-9 and J is TRBJ2-7; 7 bases align to TRBD1. Germline trimming cut 4 bases from V and 2 bases from J; bases unmatched to any gene: 5. This CDR3 spans 14 amino acids. The germline V gene encodes CDR1 SEHNR and CDR2 FQNEAQ (reference sequence). In DNA, the CDR3 is TGTGCCAGCAGCTCCCGACAGGGTACCTACGAGCAGTACTTC. This translates into CASSSRQGTYEQYF.

This sequence joins TRBV7-6 and TRBJ2-1; no clear D. The CDR3 covers 14 residues. V dropped 5 bases and J dropped 4 bases, with 12 bases sitting between them. In germline, CDR1 is SGHVS, CDR2 FNYEAQ. Here the CDR3 DNA reads TGTGCCAGCAGCCATTTTGAGTCGTACAATGAGCAGTTCTTC. Its translation is CASSHFESYNEQFF.

This clone was picked up one time. V and J are TRBV5-1 and TRBJ2-7; weak D call: TRBD1 (5 bases). V gave up 5 bases and J gave up 0 bases, with 9 bases separating them. The CDR3 contains 13 residues. Germline loops: CDR1 SGHRS, CDR2 YFSETQ. The CDR3 loop is CASSYDSSYEQYF. CDR3 DNA: TGCGCCAGCAGTTACGACAGCTCCTACGAGCAGTACTTC. The complete variable domain, with remaining parts taken from reference TRBV5-1 and TRBJ2-7, reads KAGVTQTPRYLIKTRGQQVTLSCSPISGHRSVSWYQQTPGQGLQFLFEYFSETQRNKGNFPGRFSGRQFSNSRSEMNVSTLELGDSALYLCASSYDSSYEQYFGPGTRLTVT.

This clone turned up a few times. Other DNA sequences in the sample encode the same CDR3. V usage is TRBV7-9 and J usage is TRBJ1-1; TRBD1 is a possible D gene (5 bases). V was clipped by 5 bases and J by 5 bases, with 12 bases between them. Germline V gene data show CDR1 as SEHNR and CDR2 as FQNEAQ (reference sequence). The CDR3 contains 13 residues. CDR3 nucleotides: TGTGCCAGCAGCCCCCCGGGGGGGACTGAAGCTTTCTTT. This translates into CASSPPGGTEAFF.

The genes are TRBV4-1 and TRBJ1-1; D remains ambiguous. The CDR3 runs 15 residues. CDR1 MGHRA and CDR2 YSYEKL come from the germline V gene. V lost 0 bases, J lost 4 bases, and 12 bases lay in between. The CDR3: CASSQDTASGTEAFF. The CDR3 nucleotides read TGCGCCAGCAGCCAAGATACGGCGTCAGGCACTGAAGCTTTCTTT.

This chain uses TRBV5-3 with TRBJ1-2; 10 nucleotides match TRBD1. TRBV5-3 is noted as an ORF with a role that remains uncertain. V dropped 4 bases and J dropped 3; count of bases not matched to a gene: 6. The CDR3 is 15 amino acids. The chain's CDR3 is CARSKGQGCDYGYTF. CDR3 coding DNA: TGTGCCAGAAGCAAGGGACAGGGGTGTGACTATGGCTACACCTTC.

The J gene is TRBJ1-2, the V gene TRBV6-5; maybe TRBD1 (6 bases). This CDR3 is built from 13 residues. Trimming removed 4 bases at V and 8 bases at J, with 14 bases between. Germline V gene data show CDR1 as MNHEY and CDR2 as SVGAGI. In nucleotides, the CDR3 is TGTGCCAGCAGTTCGGACAGATCGAGGGGCTACACCTTC. It yields the protein CASSSDRSRGYTF.

This chain links TRBV30 with TRBJ1-3, with 9 bases aligning to TRBD1. Germline CDR1 and CDR2: GTSNPN and SVGIG (reference sequence). The J segment lost 0 bases and the V segment lost 3 bases, leaving 12 bases of the junction unmatched. CDR3 length equals 18 residues. The CDR3 DNA reads TGTGCCTGGAGGGGACAGGGAGGAGACCCGTGCTCTGGAAACACCATATATTTT. Amino acid sequence: CAWRGQGGDPCSGNTIYF. Full variable domain (remainder filled in from reference TRBV30 and TRBJ1-3): SQTIHQWPATLVQPVGSPLSLECTVEGTSNPNLYWYRQAAGRGLQLLFYSVGIGQISSEVPQNLSASRPQDRQFILSSKKLLLSDSGFYLCAWRGQGGDPCSGNTIYFGEGSWLTVV.

The chain couples TRBV4-1 to TRBJ1-1; weak D call: TRBD1 (6 bases). Germline V gene sequence: CDR1 MGHRA, CDR2 YSYEKL. V lost 1 base and J 2 bases, leaving 20 bases between the germline ends. This CDR3 has 18 residues. The CDR3 nucleotides are TGCGCCAGCAGCCAAGTTTCCGTTGGGGCGGGGGCTAACACTGAAGCTTTCTTT. Residues: CASSQVSVGAGANTEAFF.

Notes on this clone: A junction boundary mismatches the germline segment, possibly from a read error. J is TRBJ1-6 and V is TRBV27; D is ambiguous. Germline V lookup: CDR1 MNHEY, CDR2 SMNVEV (reference sequence). The CDR3 is 16 amino acids. The CDR3 region is CASSLSLRNYNSPLHF. The CDR3 nucleotides are TGTGCCAGCAGCTTATCACTACGGAACTATAATTCACCCCTCCACTTT.

V usage is TRBV6-1 and J usage is TRBJ1-1, with TRBD1 identical over 8 bases. Germline loops: CDR1 MNHNS, CDR2 SASEGT. The junction had 11 bases not matched to a gene; V was cut back by 1 base and J by 7 bases. CDR3 length: 16 residues. The CDR3 reads CASSEEGGVGQDEAFF. In DNA form, the CDR3 reads TGTGCCAGCAGTGAAGAAGGGGGTGTGGGACAGGATGAAGCTTTCTTT.

The V call is TRBV6-5, the J call TRBJ2-7, with TRBD1 identical over 12 bases. Germline loops: CDR1 MNHEY, CDR2 SVGAGI. The J segment lost 7 bases and the V segment lost 6 bases, leaving 10 bases of the junction unmatched. The CDR3 loop spans 15 amino acids. The CDR3 nucleotides are TGTGCCAGCAGCGACGGGACAGGGGGCGCGTGGGAGCAGTACTTC. Protein: CASSDGTGGAWEQYF.

The rearrangement uses TRBV27 and TRBJ1-2; 10 bases agree with TRBD1. The germline V gene encodes CDR1 MNHEY and CDR2 SMNVEV (reference sequence). Unmatched junction bases numbered 10, after V lost 6 bases and J lost 6 bases. This CDR3 has 15 amino acids. CDR3 coding DNA: TGTGCCAGCAGCCCTGGACAGGGGGTCTCCCATGGCTACACCTTC. Protein sequence: CASSPGQGVSHGYTF.

The CDR3 reads CASSLGGVTEAFF. The CDR3 coding sequence is TGTGCCAGCAGCCTAGGGGGGGTCACTGAAGCTTTCTTT. The chain has TRBV5-6 and TRBJ1-1, with D maybe TRBD1 (6 bases). This CDR3 is built from 13 residues. The ends were cut back, 4 bases at V and 4 bases at J, with 11 bases in the middle. In germline, CDR1 is SGHDT, CDR2 YYEEEE.

The chain carries TRBV10-3 and TRBJ1-2, with D tentatively TRBD1 (6 bases). Germline CDR1 is ENHRY and CDR2 is SYGVKD. There are 11 residues in the CDR3. The germline V and J ends were trimmed by 9 bases and 6 bases, with 11 bases remaining between them. CDR3 sequence reads: CAIRDIHGYTF. CDR3 sequence (DNA): TGTGCCATTAGGGACATCCATGGCTACACCTTC.

The chain couples TRBV5-1 to TRBJ2-5; the D is unclear. Germline assignment: CDR1 SGHRS and CDR2 YFSETQ. There are 13 residues in the CDR3. V was pared by 2 bases and J by 0 bases, with 5 bases between. In DNA, the CDR3 is TGCGCCAGCAGCTTAGACTACCAAGAGACCCAGTACTTC. Its translation is CASSLDYQETQYF.